This T cell receptor (beta chain) comes out of a study of HIV-infected patients and healthy controls. Study-level points and caveats: Unequal distinct sequence numbers between patients and controls complicated comparisons. Study cohorts differed slightly in age and sex, but this did not explain diversity differences. A major limitation was that merely sixteen HIV-infected individuals were processed.

Reverse transcription used around 480 ng RNA and constant-region primers for alpha and beta. Using multiplexing indices, alpha and beta chain libraries were generated apart by chain-specific third strand synthesis. TCRdb processed the 5' RACE reads anew with MiXCR; each CDR3 protein has one entry. The table shows about 24,000 distinct CDR3 sequences, with 8.5% occurring only once. This clonotype was seen at least ten times. Antigen specificity is unknown. CDR1 is DFQATT and CDR2 is SNEGSKA in the germline V gene (reference sequence). V lost 1 base and J lost 8, with 11 bases in between. This CDR3 spans 13 amino acids. The repertoire came from unfractionated whole blood and reflected all unsorted peripheral T cells.

This receptor was identified in an adult in good health. The sequenced sample consisted of blood. The rearrangement joins TRBV20-1 to TRBJ1-4, with D perhaps TRBD1 (6 bases). The CDR3 DNA is TGCAGTGCTAGAGTAGGACAGCGGGAAAAACTGTTTTTT. This encodes CSARVGQREKLFF.